The clone carrying this T cell receptor beta chain was detected a few times. The antigen is undetermined. One entry per CDR3 protein results from TCRdb running MiXCR on the RT-PCR reads. The top ten hold about 9.9% of the sample, which has approximately 700,000 distinct CDR3 sequences, 15% to 19% seen once. The data were taken from a study of response to subunit inactivated influenza vaccine. Study-wide results and limits: The authors put forward the suggestion that each seasonal influenza vaccination may bring in only a limited number of new T cells.

The CDR3 totals 15 residues. Germline V gives CDR1 MNHEY, CDR2 SVGEGT. V was trimmed by 0 bases and J by 1 base, leaving 9 bases between them. The receptor's source is a man aged 50-59 years who received an inactivated influenza vaccine. The sequenced sample was PBMCs from blood, obtained about 12 days after vaccination. The chain carries TRBV6-2 or TRBV6-3 and TRBJ2-5; D remains unclear. In DNA, the CDR3 is TGTGCCAGCAGTTACTCGACCCGCTTCCAAGAGACCCAGTACTTC. It encodes CASSYSTRFQETQYF.